This record covers a single T cell receptor beta chain. At one end, the junction sequence differs from germline, possibly due to a read error. RNA was extracted from bulk tissue without any cell sorting. This non-tumor lung sample came from over 3 cm beyond the tumor edge. A modified ARM-PCR protocol with three rounds of nested PCR amplified TCRbeta. TCRdb called the multiplex PCR reads again in MiXCR, with one record for every CDR3 protein. The sample yields 50,000 or so distinct CDR3 sequences, just under 75% seen once. CDR3 size: 14 residues. These data are taken from a study of tumor and adjacent non-tumor tissue in lung cancer.

The source material was distant non-tumor lung tissue. The receptor was derived from an older woman with non-small cell lung cancer. The chain couples TRBV12-3 or TRBV12-4 to TRBJ1-6; D is undetermined. The CDR3 loop reads CASNLRHENSPPHF. CDR3 coding DNA: TGTGCCAGCAATTTGCGGCATGAGAATTCACCCCCCCACTTT.